The table lists the clone carrying this T cell receptor beta chain with a count of one. Germline-derived CDR1 and CDR2 are MNHNY and SVGAGI (reference sequence). V lost 4 bases, J lost 3 bases, and 12 bases lay in between. CDR3 length: 14 amino acids. A second about 6 to 12 cycle PCR used barcoded and J-beta primers. TCRdb passed the 5' RACE reads through MiXCR, listing each CDR3 protein once. The sample has 380,000 or so distinct CDR3 sequences, roughly half seen once. The data were taken from a study of blood T cells in healthy people across ages. The TCR originated in a man aged 55 to 70 in good health. The chain employs TRBV6-6 and TRBJ1-2; the D is unclear. The specimen sequenced was blood. The CDR3 is CASSSGGTDYGYTF. In DNA, the CDR3 is TGTGCCAGCAGTTCCGGTGGAACCGACTATGGCTACACCTTC.